This T cell receptor beta chain is from a study of control samples from healthy donors and cancer patients (dated by TCRdb to 2020 to 2022). The library was generated by the immunoSEQ multiplex PCR assay. TCRdb took over this immuneACCESS table, retaining in-frame rearrangements with V and J assigned. Such tables are incomplete; in checked studies, under half of the missing clones stem from an unresolved V gene, and the remainder is unexplained. Across this sample there are under 200,000 clones, with about 91% seen only once. The ten largest account for roughly 5.3% of the sample. Note on this clone: Its cognate antigen has yet to be identified. No clone much larger than this one lies a single base away; base qualities are absent.

This receptor was taken from a woman in her twenties or thirties in good health. The sequencing sample was made of blood.

The nucleotides are TGTGCCAGCAGCCAAGATCTTGGGGTAGGTTGGAATGAGCAGTTCTTC. Protein translation: CASSQDLGVGWNEQFF. This receptor chain uses TRBV3-1 (or the pseudogene TRBV3-2) and TRBJ2-1; there is no confident call for the D gene. The V end loses 0 bases and the J end loses 7 bases, and a stretch of 16 bases separates them. CDR1 and CDR2, per the germline V gene (reference sequence), are LGHDT and YNNKEL. Reading from cysteine to phenylalanine, the CDR3 counts 16 amino acids. Just the 48-base CDR3 DNA is kept, in frame starting at base 1.